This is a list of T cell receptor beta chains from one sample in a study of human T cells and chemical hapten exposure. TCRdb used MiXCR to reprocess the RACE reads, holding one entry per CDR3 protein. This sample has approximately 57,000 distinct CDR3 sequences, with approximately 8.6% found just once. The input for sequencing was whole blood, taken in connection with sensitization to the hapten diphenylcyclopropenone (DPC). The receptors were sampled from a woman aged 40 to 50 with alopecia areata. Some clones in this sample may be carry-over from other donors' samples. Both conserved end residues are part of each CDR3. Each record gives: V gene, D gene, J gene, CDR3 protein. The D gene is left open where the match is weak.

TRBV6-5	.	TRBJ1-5	CASSYEGGRLQHF
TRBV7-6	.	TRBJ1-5	CASSPMGGGGQPQHF
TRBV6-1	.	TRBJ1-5	CASQAAGRGQPQHF
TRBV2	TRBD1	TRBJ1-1	CASGQGLNTEAFF
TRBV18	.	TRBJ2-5	CASSPGLQETQYF
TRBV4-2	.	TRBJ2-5	CASSQENQKETQYF
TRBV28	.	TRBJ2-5	CASSLNPFPETQYF
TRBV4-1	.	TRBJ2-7	CASSQPPGYEQYF
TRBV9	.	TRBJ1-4	CASSVGGATNEKLFF
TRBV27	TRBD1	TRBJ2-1	CASSLGTGEIENEQFF
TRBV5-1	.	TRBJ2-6	CASSLKQNSYSSGANVLTF
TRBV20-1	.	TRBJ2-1	CSANRADEQFF
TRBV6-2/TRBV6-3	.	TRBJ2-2	CASSYIRGTLFF
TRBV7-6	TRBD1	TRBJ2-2	CASGGTGANTGELFF
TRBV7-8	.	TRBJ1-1	CASSPGAPGTEAFF
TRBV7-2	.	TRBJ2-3	CASKLRGSTDTQYF
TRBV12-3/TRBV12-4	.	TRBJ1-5	CASSFGQPQHF
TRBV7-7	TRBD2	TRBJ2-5	CASSLSGGAAETQYF
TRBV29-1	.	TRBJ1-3	CSVDGQGNTIYF
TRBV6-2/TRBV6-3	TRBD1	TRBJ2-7	CASSQTGGEQYF
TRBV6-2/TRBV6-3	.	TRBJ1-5	CASSYSESYSNQPQHF
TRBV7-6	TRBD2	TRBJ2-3	CASSLAGGSTDTQYF
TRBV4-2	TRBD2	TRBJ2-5	CASSQSGGVETQYF
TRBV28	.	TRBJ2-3	CASSFPTTKRAGPQDTQYF
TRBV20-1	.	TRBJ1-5	CSAGGGGDSNQPQHF